This T cell receptor beta chain was captured in a study of shared clonotypes between healthy human individuals. The study, taken as a whole, reports: Enrolling few donors narrowed the genetic and exposure-history diversity that was represented. On the whole, naive subsets had larger estimated richness than memory subsets had.

Positive CCR7 selection of CD45RO-negative cells yielded the naive CD8 cells, and terminally differentiated effector memory CD45RA+ cells were excluded. All donors were Caucasian adults living in Nashville, Tennessee. The V gene end was trimmed by 5 bases and the J gene end by 0 bases; junction bases not matched to a gene: 5. This CDR3 has 15 amino acids. From germline, CDR1 is SGHVS and CDR2 FQNEAQ. A remark on this clone: The antigen is unknown.

In the authors' workflow: Quality scores were absent from the junction-only immunoSEQ sequences, so filtering differed. Profiling relied on immunoSEQ multiplex PCR, and the TCRdb table lists in-frame clones only, not all of them. V and J calls and clone size are given by that table; D and trimming were obtained from the DNA. The sample lists approximately 740,000 clones; about 92% were seen once. Input material: naive CD8+ T cells sorted from blood. This chain connects TRBV7-8 to TRBJ2-7; 9 nucleotides match TRBD1. The source is a man aged 30-40 years in good health. For the CDR3, the DNA is TGTGCCAGCAGCCCCGGGACAGGGACCTCCTACGAGCAGTACTTC. This sequence encodes CASSPGTGTSYEQYF.